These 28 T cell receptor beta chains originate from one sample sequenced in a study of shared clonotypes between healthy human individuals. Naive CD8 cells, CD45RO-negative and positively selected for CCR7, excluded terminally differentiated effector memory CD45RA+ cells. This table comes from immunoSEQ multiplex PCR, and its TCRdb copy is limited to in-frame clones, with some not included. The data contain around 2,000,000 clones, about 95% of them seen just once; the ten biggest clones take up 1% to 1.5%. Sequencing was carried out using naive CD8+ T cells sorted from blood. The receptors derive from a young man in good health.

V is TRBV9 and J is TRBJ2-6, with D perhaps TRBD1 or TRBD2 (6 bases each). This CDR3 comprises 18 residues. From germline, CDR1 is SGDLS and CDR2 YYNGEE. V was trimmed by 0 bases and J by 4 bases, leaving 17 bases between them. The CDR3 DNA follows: TGTGCCAGCAGCGTAGGGTCAAGGGGGAGGTCAGGGGCCAACGTCCTGACTTTC. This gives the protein CASSVGSRGRSGANVLTF.

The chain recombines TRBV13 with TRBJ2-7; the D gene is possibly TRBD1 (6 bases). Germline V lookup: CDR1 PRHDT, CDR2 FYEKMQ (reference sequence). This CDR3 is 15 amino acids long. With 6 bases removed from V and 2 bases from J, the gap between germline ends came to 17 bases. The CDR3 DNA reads TGTGCCAGCAGTTCCACAGGGTTACTCACCTACGAGCAGTACTTC. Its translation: CASSSTGLLTYEQYF.

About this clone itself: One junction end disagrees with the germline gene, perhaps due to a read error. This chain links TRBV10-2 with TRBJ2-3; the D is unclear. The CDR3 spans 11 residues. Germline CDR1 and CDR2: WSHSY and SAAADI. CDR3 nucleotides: TGCGCCAGCAGTGACCCAGAAACGCAGTATTTT. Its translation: CASSDPETQYF.

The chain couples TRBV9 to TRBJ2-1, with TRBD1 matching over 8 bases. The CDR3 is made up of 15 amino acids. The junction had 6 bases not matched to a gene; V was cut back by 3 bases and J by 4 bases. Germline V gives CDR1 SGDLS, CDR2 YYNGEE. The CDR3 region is CASSEQGAGYNEQFF. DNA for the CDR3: TGTGCCAGCAGCGAGCAGGGGGCGGGATACAATGAGCAGTTCTTC.

CDR3 loop: CASSFRGGLTDTQYF. In DNA form, the CDR3 reads TGTGCCAGCAGCTTTAGAGGGGGCCTGACAGATACGCAGTATTTT. V usage is TRBV11-2 and J usage is TRBJ2-3; 7 nucleotides match TRBD1. CDR1 and CDR2 (germline): SGHAT, FQNNGV. The CDR3 is 15 amino acids. Trimming removed 3 bases from V and 3 bases from J; junction bases left unmatched: 6.

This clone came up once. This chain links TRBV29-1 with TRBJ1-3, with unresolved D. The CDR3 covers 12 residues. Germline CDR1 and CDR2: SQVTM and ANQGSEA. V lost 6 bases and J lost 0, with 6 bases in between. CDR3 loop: CSVYSSGNTIYF. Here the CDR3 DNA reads TGCAGCGTCTATAGCTCTGGAAACACCATATATTTT.

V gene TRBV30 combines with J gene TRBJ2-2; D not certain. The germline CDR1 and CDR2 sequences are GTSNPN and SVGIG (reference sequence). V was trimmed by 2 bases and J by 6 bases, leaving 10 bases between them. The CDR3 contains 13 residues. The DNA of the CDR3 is TGTGCCTGGAGTATCGGCGCGCCCGGGGAGCTGTTTTTT. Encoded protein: CAWSIGAPGELFF.

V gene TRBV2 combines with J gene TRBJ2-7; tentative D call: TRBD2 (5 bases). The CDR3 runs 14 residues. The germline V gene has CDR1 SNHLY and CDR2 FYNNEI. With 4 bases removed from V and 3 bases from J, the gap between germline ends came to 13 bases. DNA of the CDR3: TGTGCCAGCAGTGGGGAAGCGGAACTCTACGAGCAGTACTTC. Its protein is CASSGEAELYEQYF.

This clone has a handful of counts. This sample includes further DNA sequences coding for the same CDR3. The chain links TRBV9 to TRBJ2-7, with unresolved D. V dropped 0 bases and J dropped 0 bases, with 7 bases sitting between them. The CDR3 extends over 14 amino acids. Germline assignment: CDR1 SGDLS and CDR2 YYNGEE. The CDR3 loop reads CASSVGGNSYEQYF. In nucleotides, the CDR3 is TGTGCCAGCAGCGTAGGTGGGAACTCCTACGAGCAGTACTTC.

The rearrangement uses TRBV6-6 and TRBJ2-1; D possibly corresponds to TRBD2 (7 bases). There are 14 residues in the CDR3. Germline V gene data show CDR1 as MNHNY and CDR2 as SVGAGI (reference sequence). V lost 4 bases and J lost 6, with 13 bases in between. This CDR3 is CASSWGGPGNEQFF. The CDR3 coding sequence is TGTGCCAGCAGTTGGGGGGGGCCCGGCAATGAGCAGTTCTTC.

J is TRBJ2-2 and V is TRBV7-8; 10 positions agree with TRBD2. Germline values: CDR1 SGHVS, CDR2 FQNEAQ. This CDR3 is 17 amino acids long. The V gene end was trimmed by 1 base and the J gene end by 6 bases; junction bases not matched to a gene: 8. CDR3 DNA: TGTGCCAGCAGCTTAGGTCTAGCGGGAGTGGGGGCCGGGGAGCTGTTTTTT. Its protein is CASSLGLAGVGAGELFF.

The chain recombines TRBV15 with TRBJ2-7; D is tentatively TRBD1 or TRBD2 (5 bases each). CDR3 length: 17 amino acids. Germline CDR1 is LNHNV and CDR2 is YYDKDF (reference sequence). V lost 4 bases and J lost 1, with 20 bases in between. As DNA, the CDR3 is TGTGCCACCAGCAATCCCCGCAGGGTGGGGGAATCCTACGAGCAGTACTTC. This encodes CATSNPRRVGESYEQYF.

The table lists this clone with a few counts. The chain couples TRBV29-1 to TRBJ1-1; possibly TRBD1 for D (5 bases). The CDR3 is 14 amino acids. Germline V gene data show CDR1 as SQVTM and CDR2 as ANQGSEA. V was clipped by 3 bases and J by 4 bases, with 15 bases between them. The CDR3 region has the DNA TGCAGCGTTGATATTGTGATGAGGGGCACTGAAGCTTTCTTT. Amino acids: CSVDIVMRGTEAFF.

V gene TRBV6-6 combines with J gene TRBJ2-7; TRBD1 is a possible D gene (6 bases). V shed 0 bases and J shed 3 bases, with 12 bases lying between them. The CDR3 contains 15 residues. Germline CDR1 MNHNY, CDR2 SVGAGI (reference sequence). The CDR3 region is CASSYSPLDSYEQYF. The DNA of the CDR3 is TGTGCCAGCAGTTACTCGCCCTTGGACAGCTACGAGCAGTACTTC.

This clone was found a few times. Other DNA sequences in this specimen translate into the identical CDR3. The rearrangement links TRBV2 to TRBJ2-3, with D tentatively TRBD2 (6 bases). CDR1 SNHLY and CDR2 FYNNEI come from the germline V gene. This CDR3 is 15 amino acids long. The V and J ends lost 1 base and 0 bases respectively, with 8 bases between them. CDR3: CASSEGTTSTDTQYF. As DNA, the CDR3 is TGTGCCAGCAGTGAAGGGACTACTAGCACAGATACGCAGTATTTT.

The CDR3 DNA reads as TGCGCCAGCAGTGAGTCGACCAGGGCGGGCTACGAGCAGTACTTC. Its protein product is CASSESTRAGYEQYF. The chain employs TRBV10-1 and TRBJ2-7; TRBD1 or TRBD2 may be the D gene (5 bases each). The CDR3 consists of 15 residues. The V gene lost 0 bases and the J gene lost 3 bases, with 12 bases spanning the gap. Germline CDR1 WNHNN, CDR2 SYGVQD (reference sequence).

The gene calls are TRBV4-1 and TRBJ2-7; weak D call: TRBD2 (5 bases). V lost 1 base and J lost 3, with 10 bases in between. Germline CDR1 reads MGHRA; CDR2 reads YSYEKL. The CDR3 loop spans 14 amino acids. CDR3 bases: TGCGCCAGCAGCCAAGGAGGGATGGTCTACGAGCAGTACTTC. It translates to CASSQGGMVYEQYF.

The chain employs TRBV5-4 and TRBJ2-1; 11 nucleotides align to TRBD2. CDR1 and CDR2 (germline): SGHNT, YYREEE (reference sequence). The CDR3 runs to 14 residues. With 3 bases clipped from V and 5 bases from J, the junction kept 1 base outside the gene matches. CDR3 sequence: CASSYSGGDNEQFF. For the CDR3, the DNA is TGTGCCAGCAGCTATAGCGGGGGGGACAATGAGCAGTTCTTC.

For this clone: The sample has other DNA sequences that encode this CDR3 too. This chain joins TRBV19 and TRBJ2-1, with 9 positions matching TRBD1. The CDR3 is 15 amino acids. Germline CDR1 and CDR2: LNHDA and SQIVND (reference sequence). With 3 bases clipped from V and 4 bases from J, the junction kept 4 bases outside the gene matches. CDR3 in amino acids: CASSMTGGAYNEQFF. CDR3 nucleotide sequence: TGTGCCAGTAGTATGACAGGGGGGGCTTACAATGAGCAGTTCTTC.

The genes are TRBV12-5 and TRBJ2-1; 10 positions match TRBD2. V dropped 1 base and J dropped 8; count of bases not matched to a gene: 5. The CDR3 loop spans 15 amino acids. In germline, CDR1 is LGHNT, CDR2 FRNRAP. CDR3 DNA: TGTGCTAGTGGTTTGGGATCTAGCGGGAGCTATGAGCAGTTCTTC. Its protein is CASGLGSSGSYEQFF.

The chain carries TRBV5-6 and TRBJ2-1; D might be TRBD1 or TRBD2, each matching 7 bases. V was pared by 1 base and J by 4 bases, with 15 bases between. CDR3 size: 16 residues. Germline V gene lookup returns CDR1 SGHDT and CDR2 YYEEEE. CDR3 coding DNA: TGTGCCAGCAGCTTGCAGTCAGGGGGGGCATACAATGAGCAGTTCTTC. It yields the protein CASSLQSGGAYNEQFF.

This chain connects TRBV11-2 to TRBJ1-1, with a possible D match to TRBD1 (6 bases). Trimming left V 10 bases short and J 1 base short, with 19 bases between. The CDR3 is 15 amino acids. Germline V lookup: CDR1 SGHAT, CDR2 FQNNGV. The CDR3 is CATQPPTGPNTEAFF. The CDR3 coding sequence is TGTGCCACCCAACCCCCGACAGGCCCGAACACTGAAGCTTTCTTT.

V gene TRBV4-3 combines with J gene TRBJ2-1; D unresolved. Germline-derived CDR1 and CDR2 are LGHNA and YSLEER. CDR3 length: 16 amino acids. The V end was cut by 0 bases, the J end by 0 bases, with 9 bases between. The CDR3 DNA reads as TGCGCCAGCAGCCAAGAGTCACGGAGCTCCTACAATGAGCAGTTCTTC. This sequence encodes CASSQESRSSYNEQFF.

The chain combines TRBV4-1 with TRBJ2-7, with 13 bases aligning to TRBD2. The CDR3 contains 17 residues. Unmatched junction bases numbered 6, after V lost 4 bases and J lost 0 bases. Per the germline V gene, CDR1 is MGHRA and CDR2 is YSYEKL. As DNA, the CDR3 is TGCGCCAGCAGCCTTCGAGGACTAGCGGGGGCCTCCTACGAGCAGTACTTC. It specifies CASSLRGLAGASYEQYF.

The CDR3 DNA is TGCGCCAGCAGCCAAGAAAGGCAAGCCTCAGGGCAAAACATTCAGTACTTC. Protein product: CASSQERQASGQNIQYF. The V and J genes are TRBV4-1 and TRBJ2-4; D might be TRBD1 (5 bases). The CDR3 length is 17 residues. V shed 0 bases and J shed 5 bases, with 17 bases lying between them. Looked up from germline, CDR1 is MGHRA and CDR2 is YSYEKL.

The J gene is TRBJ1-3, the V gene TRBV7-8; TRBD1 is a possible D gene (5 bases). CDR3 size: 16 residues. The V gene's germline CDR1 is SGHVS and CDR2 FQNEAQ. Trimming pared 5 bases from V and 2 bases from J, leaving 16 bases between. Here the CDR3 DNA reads TGTGCCAGCAGCCAAGAGGGTCGGGGGACTGGAAACACCATATATTTT. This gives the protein CASSQEGRGTGNTIYF.

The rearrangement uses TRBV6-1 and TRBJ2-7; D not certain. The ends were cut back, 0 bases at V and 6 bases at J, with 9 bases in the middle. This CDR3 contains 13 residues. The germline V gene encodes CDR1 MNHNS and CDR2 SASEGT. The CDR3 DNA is TGTGCCAGCAGTGAAGCGGGTTGGTCCGAGCAGTACTTC. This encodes CASSEAGWSEQYF.

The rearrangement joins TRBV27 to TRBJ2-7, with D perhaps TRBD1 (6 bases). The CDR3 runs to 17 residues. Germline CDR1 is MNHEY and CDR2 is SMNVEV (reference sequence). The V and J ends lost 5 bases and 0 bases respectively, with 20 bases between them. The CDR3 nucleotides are TGTGCCAGCAGTGCGACTTACGTACAGGGTCCCTCCTACGAGCAGTACTTC. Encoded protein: CASSATYVQGPSYEQYF.